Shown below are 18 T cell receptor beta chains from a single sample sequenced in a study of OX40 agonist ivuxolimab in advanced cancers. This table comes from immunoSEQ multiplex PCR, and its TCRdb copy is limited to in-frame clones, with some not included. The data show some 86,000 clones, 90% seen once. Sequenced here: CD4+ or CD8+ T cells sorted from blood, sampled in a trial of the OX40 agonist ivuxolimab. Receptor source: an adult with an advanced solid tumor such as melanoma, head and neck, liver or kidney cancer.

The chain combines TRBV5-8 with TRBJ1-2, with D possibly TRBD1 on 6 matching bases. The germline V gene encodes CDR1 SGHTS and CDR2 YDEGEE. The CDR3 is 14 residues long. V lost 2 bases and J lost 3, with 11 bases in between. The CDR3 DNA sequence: TGTGCCAGCAGCTTAGGGGGTACCGACTATGGCTACACCTTC. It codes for CASSLGGTDYGYTF.

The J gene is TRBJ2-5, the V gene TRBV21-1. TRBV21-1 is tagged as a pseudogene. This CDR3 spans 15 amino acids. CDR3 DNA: TGTGCCAGCAGCAAAGGGCAGGACGGCCAAGAGACCCAGTACTTC. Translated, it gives CASSKGQDGQETQYF.

The DNA of the CDR3 is TGTGCCAGCAGCTTTGGAGGGCCCCCGGCGACCCAGTACTTC. Its translation: CASSFGGPPATQYF. The gene calls are TRBV7-9 and TRBJ2-5, with D perhaps TRBD2 (6 bases). V was pared by 3 bases and J by 7 bases, with 15 bases between. Germline V gives CDR1 SEHNR, CDR2 FQNEAQ (reference sequence). The length of the CDR3 is 14 residues.

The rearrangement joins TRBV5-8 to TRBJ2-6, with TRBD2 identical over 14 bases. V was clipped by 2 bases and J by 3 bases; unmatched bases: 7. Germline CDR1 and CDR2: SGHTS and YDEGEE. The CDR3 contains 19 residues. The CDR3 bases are TGTGCCAGCAGCTTTACGGGACTAGCGGGGGTGGATGGGGCCAACGTCCTGACTTTC. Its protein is CASSFTGLAGVDGANVLTF.

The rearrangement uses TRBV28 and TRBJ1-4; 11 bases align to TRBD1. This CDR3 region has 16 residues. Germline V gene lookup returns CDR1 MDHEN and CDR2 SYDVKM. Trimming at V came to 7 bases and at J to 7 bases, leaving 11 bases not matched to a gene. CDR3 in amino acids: CASTVAGDRGFEKLFF. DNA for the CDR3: TGTGCCAGCACCGTCGCAGGGGACAGGGGGTTTGAAAAACTGTTTTTT.

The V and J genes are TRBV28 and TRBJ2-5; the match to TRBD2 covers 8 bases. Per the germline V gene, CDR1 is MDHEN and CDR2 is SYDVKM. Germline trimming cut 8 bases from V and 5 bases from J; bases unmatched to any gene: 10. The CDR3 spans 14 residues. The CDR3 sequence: CASRVPGGVETQYF. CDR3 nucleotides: TGTGCCAGCCGAGTACCGGGGGGGGTGGAGACCCAGTACTTC.

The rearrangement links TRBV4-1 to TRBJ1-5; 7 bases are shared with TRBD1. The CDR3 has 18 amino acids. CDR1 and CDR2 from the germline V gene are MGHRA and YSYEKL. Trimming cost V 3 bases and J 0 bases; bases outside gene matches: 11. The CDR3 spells CASSQLGTASDSNQPQHF. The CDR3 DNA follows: TGCGCCAGCAGCCAGCTCGGGACAGCATCAGATAGCAATCAGCCCCAGCATTTT.

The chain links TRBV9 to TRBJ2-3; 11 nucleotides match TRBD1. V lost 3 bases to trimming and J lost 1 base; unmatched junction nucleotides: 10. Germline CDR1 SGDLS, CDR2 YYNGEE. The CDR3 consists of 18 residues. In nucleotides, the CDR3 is TGTGCCAGCAGCGAGACGGGCGGACAGGGGGCACGCACAGATACGCAGTATTTT. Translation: CASSETGGQGARTDTQYF.

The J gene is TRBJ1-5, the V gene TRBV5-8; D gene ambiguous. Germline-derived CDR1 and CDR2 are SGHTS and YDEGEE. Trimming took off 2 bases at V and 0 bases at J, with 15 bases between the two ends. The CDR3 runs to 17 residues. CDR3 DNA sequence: TGTGCCAGCAGCTTACGGTCAACCCTCCCTAGCAATCAGCCCCAGCATTTT. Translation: CASSLRSTLPSNQPQHF.

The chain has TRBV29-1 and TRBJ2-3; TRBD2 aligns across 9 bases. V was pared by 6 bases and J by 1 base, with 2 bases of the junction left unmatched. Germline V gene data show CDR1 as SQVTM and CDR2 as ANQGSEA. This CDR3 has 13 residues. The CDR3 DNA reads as TGCAGCGTGGCTAGCGGGGGCACAGATACGCAGTATTTT. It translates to CSVASGGTDTQYF.

This chain's CDR3 is CASSPGADPREGNGYTF. CDR3 bases: TGTGCCAGCTCACCCGGCGCAGACCCCAGGGAGGGGAATGGCTACACCTTC. J is TRBJ1-2 and V is TRBV18; a possible D gene is TRBD1 (5 bases). V lost 3 bases and J 6 bases, leaving 23 bases between the germline ends. Germline-derived CDR1 and CDR2 are KGHSH and LQKENI. This CDR3 has 17 amino acids. The entire variable domain, with the rest obtained from reference TRBV18 and TRBJ1-2, is as follows: NAGVMQNPRHLVRRRGQEARLRCSPMKGHSHVYWYRQLPEEGLKFMVYLQKENIIDESGMPKERFSAEFPKEGPSILRIQQVVRGDSAAYFCASSPGADPREGNGYTFGSGTRLTVV.

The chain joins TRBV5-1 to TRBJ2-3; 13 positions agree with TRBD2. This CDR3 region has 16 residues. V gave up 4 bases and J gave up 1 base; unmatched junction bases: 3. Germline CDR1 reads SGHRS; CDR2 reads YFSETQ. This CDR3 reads CASSTTSGGGTDTQYF. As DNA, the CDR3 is TGCGCCAGCAGCACTACTAGCGGGGGGGGCACAGATACGCAGTATTTT.

This CDR3 reads CASSLRYPYEQYV. CDR3 coding DNA: TGTGCCAGCAGTTTAAGGTATCCCTACGAGCAGTACGTC. The rearrangement links TRBV28 to TRBJ2-7; D not resolved. The CDR3 is 13 residues long. Germline loops: CDR1 MDHEN, CDR2 SYDVKM. Trimming left V 2 bases short and J 2 bases short, with 7 bases between.

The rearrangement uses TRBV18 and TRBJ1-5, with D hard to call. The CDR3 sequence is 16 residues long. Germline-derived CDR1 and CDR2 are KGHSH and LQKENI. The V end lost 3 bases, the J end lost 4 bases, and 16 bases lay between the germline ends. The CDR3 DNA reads TGTGCCAGCTCACCGGCCGCAACGCAAGCAAATCAGCCCCAGCATTTT. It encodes CASSPAATQANQPQHF.

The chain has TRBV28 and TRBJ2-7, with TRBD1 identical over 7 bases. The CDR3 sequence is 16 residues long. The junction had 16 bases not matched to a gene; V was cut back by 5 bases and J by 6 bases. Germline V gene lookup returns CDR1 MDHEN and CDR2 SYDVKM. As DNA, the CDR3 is TGTGCCAGCAGTCCGCTGACAGGGACCCCTTTGAGCGAGCAGTACGTC. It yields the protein CASSPLTGTPLSEQYV.

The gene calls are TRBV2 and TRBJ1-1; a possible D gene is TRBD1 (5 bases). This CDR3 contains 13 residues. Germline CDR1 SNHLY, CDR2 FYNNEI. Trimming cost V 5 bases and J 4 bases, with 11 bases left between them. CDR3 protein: CASSRDGVTEAFF. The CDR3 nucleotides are TGTGCCAGCAGTCGGGACGGAGTCACTGAAGCTTTCTTT.

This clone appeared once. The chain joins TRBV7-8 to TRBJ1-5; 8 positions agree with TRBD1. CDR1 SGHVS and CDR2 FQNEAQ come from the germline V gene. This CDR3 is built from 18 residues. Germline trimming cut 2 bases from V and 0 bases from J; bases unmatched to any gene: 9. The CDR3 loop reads CASSLSRTGRYSNQPQHF. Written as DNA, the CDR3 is TGTGCCAGCAGCTTATCTCGGACAGGGAGGTATAGCAATCAGCCCCAGCATTTT.

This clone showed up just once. The DNA of the CDR3 is TGTGCCAGCAGCCCACGGGGGGACTACAATGAGCAGTTCTTC. Translated, it gives CASSPRGDYNEQFF. The chain couples TRBV6-1 to TRBJ2-1; 7 bases align to TRBD2. Germline V gives CDR1 MNHNS, CDR2 SASEGT. J was trimmed by 3 bases and V by 6 bases; bases with no gene match: 5. The CDR3 has 14 residues.